This TCR beta chain was observed in a study of shared clonotypes between healthy human individuals. For the study at large: Aged between 18 and 49, the donors were a couple of women and a few men. Study results and caveats: Compared with clonotypes that all four donors shared, non-shared clonotypes had lower generation probabilities.

Free of recent acute infections or vaccinations, the donors were healthy HIV-negative adults. V lost 1 base to trimming and J lost 5 bases; unmatched junction nucleotides: 10. This CDR3 contains 17 residues. CDR1 and CDR2 (germline): SGHNT, YYREEE (reference sequence). To note about this clone: No antigen is known for it.

In the original processing: Filtering of immunoSEQ junctional sequences could not match full-length read filtering. The repertoire was sequenced with immunoSEQ multiplex PCR; TCRdb's copy has only in-frame clones and lacks some. The D gene and trimming were derived from the DNA, and the V and J assignments and clone size from that table. The table lists about 600,000 clones, about 96% of them singletons. The clonotype was recovered from a woman aged 25 to 45 in good health. Sequenced sample: naive CD4+ T cells sorted from blood. The subset here: CD45RA+ positively selected. This chain uses TRBV5-4 with TRBJ2-7; 12 bases are shared with TRBD2. CDR3 residues: CASSLSSGRARSHEQYF. The CDR3, as DNA: TGTGCCAGCAGCTTGTCTAGCGGGAGGGCCCGGTCCCACGAGCAGTACTTC. Drawing the rest from reference TRBV5-4 and TRBJ2-7, the complete variable domain is ETGVTQSPTHLIKTRGQQVTLRCSSQSGHNTVSWYQQALGQGPQFIFQYYREEENGRGNFPPRFSGLQFPNYSSELNVNALELDDSALYLCASSLSSGRARSHEQYFGPGTRLTVT.